This TCR beta chain derives from a study of T cells after yellow fever vaccination. Study overall: SMART-Seq v4 Ultra Low Input handled preparation of low-cell-number fractions. Findings of the study overall: Most clones from primary vaccination resurfaced after the booster (under 97% CD4, over 75% CD8). Abundant bulk-derived clonotypes could contaminate FACS-sorted repertoires.

This clonotype was counted a few times. What it binds is not known. It was through 5'RACE template switching that TCR cDNA was made, with a universal primer site and UMIs added. TCRdb called the 5' RACE reads again in MiXCR, with one record for every CDR3 protein. The table lists just under 600,000 distinct CDR3 sequences, approximately 13% of them singletons. The CDR3 length is 15 residues. CDR1 is SQVTM and CDR2 is ANQGSEA in the germline V gene. Trimming left V 1 base short and J 1 base short, with 11 bases between. This sequence was found in a man aged 25-40 years who received the YFV17D yellow fever vaccine. Source: PBMCs, taken on the day of the yellow fever booster vaccination. The chain recombines TRBV29-1 with TRBJ2-1; a possible D gene is TRBD1 (6 bases). The CDR3 bases are TGCAGCGTTGAAGGTGAGGGGGAATCCTACAATGAGCAGTTCTTC. Translated, it gives CSVEGEGESYNEQFF.